This passage covers 10 T cell receptor beta chains from one sample sequenced in a study of technical replicates of blood from four donors. TCRdb's table, derived via immunoSEQ multiplex PCR, lists solely in-frame clones and lacks some. Altogether about 74,000 clones are present, 95% being singletons, with the ten largest covering 0.25%. The sample was T cells isolated from PBMCs. The receptor set was obtained from a human donor in good health.

V gene TRBV6-1 combines with J gene TRBJ1-1, with D hard to call. V was pared by 4 bases and J by 0 bases, with 9 bases between. CDR3 length equals 14 residues. The germline gives CDR1 MNHNS, CDR2 SASEGT. This CDR3 reads CASSALGLNTEAFF. Written as DNA, the CDR3 is TGTGCCAGCAGTGCCCTTGGCTTGAACACTGAAGCTTTCTTT.

The V and J genes are TRBV6-4 and TRBJ2-3; the match to TRBD2 covers 10 bases. Per germline, CDR1 MRHNA and CDR2 SNTAGT. This CDR3 region has 21 residues. V shed 4 bases, J shed 0 bases, and the junction held 19 bases outside the gene matches. The CDR3 is CASSASSRVAGGHSSTDTQYF. For the CDR3, the DNA is TGTGCCAGCAGTGCCTCATCTCGCGTAGCGGGGGGACATTCTAGCACAGATACGCAGTATTTT.

The genes are TRBV9 and TRBJ2-2; 8 bases agree with TRBD1. The CDR3 is made up of 17 amino acids. The V and J ends lost 4 bases and 4 bases, in that order; junction bases with no gene match: 12. The germline V gene encodes CDR1 SGDLS and CDR2 YYNGEE. The CDR3 DNA sequence: TGTGCCAGCAGCTCCCGCGCCAGGGGGCGGGGCACCGGGGAGCTGTTTTTT. Its translation: CASSSRARGRGTGELFF.

This sequence joins TRBV11-3 and TRBJ1-5; unclear D gene. The CDR3 extends over 13 amino acids. Trimming removed 0 bases from V and 4 bases from J, with 4 bases in between. Germline V gives CDR1 SGHNT, CDR2 YENEEA. The CDR3 nucleotides are TGTGCCAGCAGCTTAGAAGAGAATCAGCCCCAGCATTTT. Encoded protein: CASSLEENQPQHF.

This chain uses TRBV10-3 with TRBJ2-1; TRBD1 is a possible D gene (6 bases). Germline CDR1 ENHRY, CDR2 SYGVKD. This CDR3 contains 16 residues. V lost 0 bases and J 3 bases, leaving 12 bases between the germline ends. The CDR3 region has the DNA TGTGCCATCAGTGAGTCAGTACAGGGCAACTACAATGAGCAGTTCTTC. Translated, it gives CAISESVQGNYNEQFF.

The gene calls are TRBV4-1 and TRBJ2-1, with D possibly being TRBD2 (7 bases). The CDR3 runs 15 residues. V lost 4 bases, J lost 7 bases, and 17 bases lay in between. Looked up from germline, CDR1 is MGHRA and CDR2 is YSYEKL. CDR3 in amino acids: CASSRGGGQVNEQFF. In DNA form, the CDR3 reads TGCGCCAGCAGCCGAGGGGGGGGCCAGGTAAATGAGCAGTTCTTC.

This clone has just one count. The V gene is TRBV14, the J gene TRBJ1-3, with D unclear. Germline CDR1 SGHDN, CDR2 FVKESK. The ends were cut back, 0 bases at V and 3 bases at J, with 3 bases in the middle. The CDR3 has 13 amino acids. The CDR3, as DNA: TGTGCCAGCAGCCAAGACTTTGGAAACACCATATATTTT. This encodes CASSQDFGNTIYF.

The chain carries TRBV4-1 and TRBJ2-7; TRBD2 matches at 10 bases. V shed 6 bases and J 7 bases; nucleotides not matched to a gene: 15. This CDR3 is built from 16 residues. Germline CDR1 is MGHRA and CDR2 is YSYEKL. The CDR3 DNA reads as TGCGCCAGCAGTCAAACCGAGAGCGGGAGGGCGGGGGAGCAGTACTTC. Encoded protein: CASSQTESGRAGEQYF.

J is TRBJ2-7 and V is TRBV28, with 9 bases that match TRBD1. In germline, CDR1 is MDHEN, CDR2 SYDVKM. V was pared by 8 bases and J by 5 bases, with 34 bases of the junction left unmatched. CDR3 length: 22 amino acids. The CDR3 DNA reads TGTGCCAGCCGGTCCCTGAAGTGGGGGGAAATCGGACAGGGGAACGAGGGGGACGAGCAGTACTTC. Translating gives CASRSLKWGEIGQGNEGDEQYF.

This chain links TRBV18 with TRBJ2-1, with 9 bases fitting TRBD1. The germline V gene encodes CDR1 KGHSH and CDR2 LQKENI. V gave up 3 bases and J gave up 5 bases; unmatched junction bases: 5. CDR3 length equals 15 residues. CDR3 sequence reads: CASSPSGTGNNEQFF. DNA for the CDR3: TGTGCCAGCTCACCTTCCGGGACAGGGAACAATGAGCAGTTCTTC.